Listed below are T cell receptor beta chains from one sample, sequenced in a study of T-cell memory formation after mild COVID-19. Each CDR3 protein is one row after TCRdb ran MiXCR on the 5' RACE reads. In the table there are roughly 380,000 distinct CDR3 sequences, 28% of which are singletons. The sequenced sample was PBMCs or a T cell subset sorted from them (not recorded which). The receptors were gathered from an adult woman who had mild COVID-19 (a few samples of this study predate the infection). Cell type and time point are not known. Each CDR3 is given with its conserved first and last residue. Each record gives: J gene, clone size, CDR3 length, V gene, D gene, CDR3 DNA, CDR3 protein. The D gene is left open where the match is weak. Clone size is given for some rows only: seen once, a few or many times, or a class if the clone is expanded.

TRBJ1-5 | . | 15 | TRBV6-6 | TRBD1 | TGTGCCAGCAGTCAAGGACAGGGGGCTTTTCAGCCCCAGCATTTT | CASSQGQGAFQPQHF
TRBJ1-1 | few | 14 | TRBV20-1 | . | TGCAGTGCTCCCACCACAGGGAAACGAACTGAAGCTTTCTTT | CSAPTTGKRTEAFF
TRBJ1-2 | . | 15 | TRBV12-3/TRBV12-4 | . | TGTGCCAGCAGCCACGCCAGGGGTTTTAACTATGGCTACACCTTC | CASSHARGFNYGYTF
TRBJ2-1 | . | 13 | TRBV7-2 | TRBD2 | TGTGCCAGCAGCTTAAGCGGGAGCCAGCCATTGTTCTTC | CASSLSGSQPLFF
TRBJ2-3 | few | 15 | TRBV30 | . | TGTGCCTGGAGTGTACTAAGTGGGACGACAGATACGCAGTATTTT | CAWSVLSGTTDTQYF
TRBJ2-1 | . | 16 | TRBV24-1 | . | TGTGCCACCAGTGATTTCAGGGGTGTCTCCTACAATGAGCAGTTCTTC | CATSDFRGVSYNEQFF
TRBJ1-2 | few | 14 | TRBV7-2 | . | TGTGCCAGCAGCTTAGCAGTGGCCGTTGATGGCTACACCTTC | CASSLAVAVDGYTF
TRBJ2-5 | . | 15 | TRBV7-3 | TRBD2 | TGTGCCAGCAGCCCCATCGGGGGGGGGCCGGAGACCCAGTACTTC | CASSPIGGGPETQYF
TRBJ1-2 | . | 12 | TRBV7-9 | . | TGTGCCAGCAGCGAAGGAATCTATGGCTACACCTTC | CASSEGIYGYTF
TRBJ2-1 | many | 16 | TRBV11-2 | . | TGTGCCAGCAGCTTAGCTATAGCGGCCGCCTACAATGAGCAGTTCTTC | CASSLAIAAAYNEQFF
TRBJ2-3 | once | 15 | TRBV10-3 | TRBD2 | TGTGCCATCAGACCCCTAGCGGGGGGGCCCGATACGCAGTATTTT | CAIRPLAGGPDTQYF
TRBJ2-1 | . | 19 | TRBV11-3 | TRBD1 | TGTGCCAGCAGCCCCAGGACAGGGGGAGTCTACAGCTCCTACAATGAGCAGTTCTTC | CASSPRTGGVYSSYNEQFF
TRBJ2-3 | . | 17 | TRBV11-2 | . | TGTGCCAGCAGCTTAGATGCGGTCGGCAGGAGCACAGATACGCAGTATTTT | CASSLDAVGRSTDTQYF
TRBJ2-1 | few | 19 | TRBV21-1 | . | . | CASSKVGCGTVSPYNEQFF
TRBJ2-3 | . | 17 | TRBV11-1 | . | TGTGCCAGCAGCTTAGCATGGACAACTTTGCACACAGATACGCAGTATTTT | CASSLAWTTLHTDTQYF
TRBJ2-1 | few | 15 | TRBV5-1 | . | TGCGCCAGCCTCGGGTTGGTAGGCTCCTACAATGAGCAGTTCTTC | CASLGLVGSYNEQFF
TRBJ1-1 | few | 14 | TRBV12-3/TRBV12-4 | TRBD1 | TGTGCCAGCAGGCGAGGACAGGTAAACACTGAAGCTTTCTTT | CASRRGQVNTEAFF
TRBJ2-7 | . | 16 | TRBV5-1 | . | TGCGCCAGCAGCTCCCGAGGTACAGGGACGTCGGGCGAGCAGTACTTC | CASSSRGTGTSGEQYF
TRBJ2-7 | few | 16 | TRBV5-1 | TRBD1 | TGCGCCAGCAGCTTGGTGACCGGGACAGGGTCCAACGAGCAGTACTTC | CASSLVTGTGSNEQYF
TRBJ1-6 | few | 14 | TRBV5-1 | . | TGCGCCAGCAGCTTGCCGGGGGCTGATTCACCCCTCCACTTT | CASSLPGADSPLHF
TRBJ2-7 | few | 14 | TRBV5-5 | . | TGTGCCAGCAACATCAAACCCCCCTCTCGGCGGCAGTACTTC | CASNIKPPSRRQYF
TRBJ1-6 | . | 14 | TRBV5-5 | . | TGTGCCAGCAGCTTGGAGTCCATGGGTTCACCCCTCCACTTT | CASSLESMGSPLHF
TRBJ2-2 | . | 17 | TRBV4-1 | . | TGCGCCAGCCACTCCCTACCCAGGGGCCCGAGGACCGGGGAGCTGTTTTTT | CASHSLPRGPRTGELFF
TRBJ2-7 | . | 14 | TRBV12-3/TRBV12-4 | TRBD1 | TGTGCCAGCAGTCTCACCGGGACAGGGGACGAGCAGTACTTC | CASSLTGTGDEQYF
TRBJ1-2 | . | 16 | TRBV5-1 | . | TGCGCCAGCAGCCGCGGACAGCAGAGATTTAACTATGGCTACACCTTC | CASSRGQQRFNYGYTF
TRBJ1-1 | few | 13 | TRBV7-9 | . | TGTGCCAGCACCGGGACACCGAACACTGAAGCTTTCTTT | CASTGTPNTEAFF
TRBJ2-1 | few | 15 | TRBV20-1 | TRBD2 | TGCAGTGCTAGAGATCTAAAACGGGAGGTCAATGAGCAGTTCTTC | CSARDLKREVNEQFF
TRBJ2-2 | . | 14 | TRBV11-2 | . | TGTGCCAGCAGCTGGGACCTCAAAGCGGGGGAGCTGTTTTTT | CASSWDLKAGELFF
TRBJ1-5 | . | 15 | TRBV7-8 | . | TGTGCCAGCAGCCCGGAGAGGATCCCCAATCAGCCCCAGCATTTT | CASSPERIPNQPQHF
TRBJ2-1 | . | 15 | TRBV24-1 | . | TGTGCCACCAGACGAGTCGGGGACCCTAACAATGAGCAGTTCTTC | CATRRVGDPNNEQFF
TRBJ2-1 | few | 12 | TRBV24-1 | . | TGTGCCACCAGTGATTTCCGCCATGAGCAGTTCTTC | CATSDFRHEQFF
TRBJ2-7 | . | 15 | TRBV13 | TRBD2 | TGTGCCAGCAGCCACGGGAGGGTCGCGAGCTACGAGCAGTACTTC | CASSHGRVASYEQYF
TRBJ2-7 | few | 15 | TRBV12-5 | . | TGTGCTAGTGATTCTCCCCCGCCAGGGATATACGAGCAGTACTTC | CASDSPPPGIYEQYF
TRBJ2-7 | . | 14 | TRBV7-9 | TRBD1 | TGTGCCAGCAGCCGTGGGGACAGCTTCTACGAGCAGTACTTC | CASSRGDSFYEQYF
TRBJ1-3 | few | 12 | TRBV12-3/TRBV12-4 | . | TGTGCCAGCACCGGGATCACACGGAACATATATTTT | CASTGITRNIYF
TRBJ1-4 | . | 11 | TRBV29-1 | TRBD1 | TGCAGCGTTGGGACAGGGGGAAAACTGTTTTTT | CSVGTGGKLFF
TRBJ1-1 | . | 14 | TRBV12-3/TRBV12-4 | . | TGTGCCAGCAGTTTAGGGGGGGCAGGCGACGAAGCTTTCTTT | CASSLGGAGDEAFF
TRBJ2-1 | . | 12 | TRBV9 | . | TGTGCCAGCAGCGTAAGCGACAATGAGCAGTTCTTC | CASSVSDNEQFF
TRBJ2-1 | few | 14 | TRBV7-7 | TRBD2 | TGTGCTAGCAGTCGTGGAGCGGGGAGCAATGAGCAGTTCTTC | CASSRGAGSNEQFF
TRBJ1-1 | many | 14 | TRBV7-2 | . | TGTGCCAGCAGCAGTAGGGTAGCGCGCACTGAAGCTTTCTTT | CASSSRVARTEAFF
TRBJ2-7 | . | 14 | TRBV5-1 | TRBD1 | TGCGCCAGCAGCTGGGGACAGGGGCACTACGAGCAGTACTTC | CASSWGQGHYEQYF
TRBJ2-1 | . | 15 | TRBV5-1 | TRBD1 | TGCGCCAGCAGCTTAATGGGGACAGATTACAATGAGCAGTTCTTC | CASSLMGTDYNEQFF
TRBJ1-2 | . | 14 | TRBV5-1 | . | TGCGCCAGCAGCTTGGATCGCGGGGAGGACGGCTACACCTTC | CASSLDRGEDGYTF
TRBJ2-1 | many | 14 | TRBV5-1 | . | TGCGCCAGCAGCCAAGGGGGTTCCTACAATGAGCAGTTCTTC | CASSQGGSYNEQFF